This T cell receptor beta chain appears in the sequencing data of a study of CD8 T cells in Susac syndrome. TEMRA cells underwent FACS enrichment and CD8+ and CD4+ T cells underwent negative isolation. RNA totalling roughly 0.5 to 1 ug underwent reverse transcription with random hexamers. Using its own MiXCR run on the immunoSEQ multiplex PCR reads, TCRdb lists one record per CDR3 protein. Among some 150,000 distinct CDR3 sequences, just under 97% were seen once, and the ten largest hold 0.14% to 0.15%. The V gene's germline CDR1 is SQVTM and CDR2 ANQGSEA. Deletions cut 0 bases from V and 3 bases from J, with 7 bases between. This CDR3 has 13 amino acids.

Sample: CD8+ T cells from PBMCs. The TCR sequence derives from a human donor with multiple sclerosis. The chain is built from TRBV29-1 and TRBJ2-3; D unclear. DNA for the CDR3: TGCAGCGTTGAAGAAACCCTGACAGATACGCAGTATTTT. Translation gives CSVEETLTDTQYF.